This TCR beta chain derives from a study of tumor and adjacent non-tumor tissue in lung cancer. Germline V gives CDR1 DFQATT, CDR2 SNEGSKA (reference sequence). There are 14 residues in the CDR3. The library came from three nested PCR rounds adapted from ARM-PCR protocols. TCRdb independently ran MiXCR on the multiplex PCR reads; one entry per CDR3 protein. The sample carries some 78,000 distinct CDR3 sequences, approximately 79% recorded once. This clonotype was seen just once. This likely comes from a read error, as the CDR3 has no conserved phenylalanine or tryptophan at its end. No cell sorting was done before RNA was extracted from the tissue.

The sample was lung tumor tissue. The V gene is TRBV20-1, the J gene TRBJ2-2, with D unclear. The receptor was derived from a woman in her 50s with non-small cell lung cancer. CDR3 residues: CSASPSSRTEELFY. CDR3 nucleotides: TGCAGTGCTAGCCCCAGTAGCCGGACCGAGGAGCTGTTTTAT.